Below, 13 T cell receptor beta chains from the same sample are listed, as sequenced in a study of cytomegalovirus exposure and HLA in healthy donors. Researchers ran the PCR with 60 Vbeta and 13 Jbeta primers. TCRdb's copy holds only in-frame clones and misses some; the assay was immunoSEQ multiplex PCR. The sample contains about 120,000 clones, about 80% of which appear only once. Sequenced: PBMCs. The receptors originated from a woman under 30 in good health and CMV-seropositive.

This chain connects TRBV7-9 to TRBJ2-2; 7 bases are shared with TRBD1. Germline trimming cut 4 bases from V and 3 bases from J; bases unmatched to any gene: 5. CDR3 length: 15 residues. CDR1 SEHNR and CDR2 FQNEAQ come from the germline V gene (reference sequence). The CDR3 spells CASSWRTGDTGELFF. CDR3 bases: TGTGCCAGCAGCTGGCGGACAGGAGACACCGGGGAGCTGTTTTTT.

For the CDR3, the DNA is TGTGCCAGCAGCCTGGTGAGGGGGCTAAGCAATCAGCCCCAGCATTTT. The encoded protein is CASSLVRGLSNQPQHF. V gene TRBV5-6 combines with J gene TRBJ1-5; 7 positions match TRBD1. Germline CDR1 and CDR2: SGHDT and YYEEEE. The ends lost 4 bases at V and 1 base at J; junction bases unmatched: 8. The CDR3 is made up of 16 amino acids. The whole variable domain, remainder taken from reference TRBV5-6 and TRBJ1-5, is DAGVTQSPTHLIKTRGQQVTLRCSPKSGHDTVSWYQQALGQGPQFIFQYYEEEERQRGNFPDRFSGHQFPNYSSELNVNALLLGDSALYLCASSLVRGLSNQPQHFGDGTRLSIL.

The genes are TRBV5-1 and TRBJ1-2, with 7 bases lining up with TRBD1. This CDR3 is 15 amino acids long. The J segment lost 3 bases and the V segment lost 4 bases, leaving 9 bases of the junction unmatched. Germline V gene data show CDR1 as SGHRS and CDR2 as YFSETQ. In DNA, the CDR3 is TGCGCCAGCAGCCCTGTGAGCAGGGGGGACTATGGCTACACCTTC. Translating it yields CASSPVSRGDYGYTF.

This clone was recorded a few times. The V and J genes are TRBV5-6 and TRBJ1-5, with 7 bases aligning to TRBD1. This CDR3 has 15 residues. Germline values: CDR1 SGHDT, CDR2 YYEEEE. With V trimmed by 3 bases and J by 4 bases, 7 bases remained unmatched. CDR3 amino acids: CASSSLDRVNQPQHF. The CDR3 DNA reads TGTGCCAGCAGCTCCCTCGACAGGGTGAATCAGCCCCAGCATTTT.

For the CDR3, the DNA is TGTGCCAGCAGCTTAGCGGTACGGGAAGAGACCCAGTACTTC. Amino acid sequence: CASSLAVREETQYF. The rearrangement joins TRBV7-2 to TRBJ2-5; no reliable D call. Germline-derived CDR1 and CDR2 are SGHTA and FQGNSA. V dropped 0 bases and J dropped 3 bases, with 8 bases sitting between them. The length of the CDR3 is 14 residues. The complete variable domain, with remaining parts taken from reference TRBV7-2 and TRBJ2-5, reads GAGVSQSPSNKVTEKGKDVELRCDPISGHTALYWYRQSLGQGLEFLIYFQGNSAPDKSGLPSDRFSAERTGGSVSTLTIQRTQQEDSAVYLCASSLAVREETQYFGPGTRLLVL.

The gene calls are TRBV27 and TRBJ2-1, with D possibly being TRBD1 (6 bases). CDR1 is MNHEY and CDR2 is SMNVEV in the germline V gene (reference sequence). Deletions cut 6 bases from V and 7 bases from J, with 22 bases between. CDR3 length: 16 amino acids. Here the CDR3 reads CASSLETGPFPNEQFF. CDR3 sequence (DNA): TGTGCCAGCAGCCTTGAAACAGGGCCCTTTCCTAATGAGCAGTTCTTC.

The chain is built from TRBV7-9 and TRBJ2-7; TRBD1 matches 7 bases. The CDR3 is 17 amino acids. The V gene's germline CDR1 is SEHNR and CDR2 FQNEAQ (reference sequence). With V trimmed by 6 bases and J by 0 bases, 14 bases remained unmatched. CDR3 residues: CASSYNLGQAPSYEQYF. The CDR3 bases are TGTGCCAGCAGTTATAACCTAGGACAGGCGCCCTCCTACGAGCAGTACTTC.

The V and J genes are TRBV25-1 and TRBJ2-5, with 11 bases aligning to TRBD2. This CDR3 comprises 15 residues. Germline CDR1 and CDR2: MGHDK and SYGVNS. The ends lost 5 bases at V and 2 bases at J; junction bases unmatched: 4. The chain's CDR3 is CASSSRLAGQETQYF. The CDR3 nucleotides are TGTGCCAGCAGTTCGAGACTAGCGGGACAAGAGACCCAGTACTTC. Full variable domain (remainder filled in from reference TRBV25-1 and TRBJ2-5): EADIYQTPRYLVIGTGKKITLECSQTMGHDKMYWYQQDPGMELHLIHYSYGVNSTEKGDLSSESTVSRIRTEHFPLTLESARPSHTSQYLCASSSRLAGQETQYFGPGTRLLVL.

This clone showed up just once. The chain is built from TRBV28 and TRBJ1-2, with TRBD1 matching over 10 bases. Per the germline V gene, CDR1 is MDHEN and CDR2 is SYDVKM. CDR3 length equals 15 residues. V lost 6 bases, J lost 2 bases, and 6 bases stayed unmatched. The CDR3 DNA follows: TGTGCCAGCAGATCCGGACAGGGGGACAACTATGGCTACACCTTC. This encodes CASRSGQGDNYGYTF.

CDR3 residues: CAWSVTVREQPQHF. In nucleotides, the CDR3 is TGTGCCTGGAGTGTAACGGTGAGGGAGCAGCCCCAGCATTTT. The chain combines TRBV30 with TRBJ1-5; D uncertain. The CDR3 spans 14 residues. With 0 bases removed from V and 7 bases from J, the gap between germline ends came to 13 bases. In germline, CDR1 is GTSNPN, CDR2 SVGIG (reference sequence).

This sequence joins TRBV23-1 and TRBJ1-2; no clear D. TRBV23-1 is treated as an ORF (open reading frame) with a function not yet certain. The CDR3 is made up of 14 amino acids. Deletions cut 2 bases from V and 8 bases from J, with 15 bases between. The CDR3 is CASSQEGRFAGYTF. The CDR3 coding sequence is TGCGCCAGCAGTCAAGAAGGGAGATTTGCAGGCTACACCTTC.

This clone has only one observation. This chain links TRBV9 with TRBJ2-7, with 12 bases fitting TRBD2. Germline V CDR1 and CDR2: SGDLS, YYNGEE. The CDR3 loop spans 16 amino acids. V was pared by 0 bases and J by 6 bases, with 7 bases of the junction left unmatched. This CDR3 is CASSVDSPGLAGEQYF. The CDR3 DNA follows: TGTGCCAGCAGCGTAGACTCCCCGGGACTAGCGGGCGAGCAGTACTTC.

V is TRBV19 and J is TRBJ1-1; TRBD1 is a possible D gene (6 bases). The CDR3 spans 17 residues. Germline V CDR1 and CDR2: LNHDA, SQIVND (reference sequence). V was cut by 7 bases and J by 0 bases, with 21 bases left in between. The CDR3 region is CASTLKPLGAMNTEAFF. In DNA form, the CDR3 reads TGTGCCAGTACCCTCAAGCCTCTGGGGGCCATGAACACTGAAGCTTTCTTT.